This T cell receptor (beta chain) stems from a study of PD-1 blockade in classical Hodgkin lymphoma. In the study overall: Each patient was given nivolumab 3 mg/kg through a vein every 2 weeks.

Assay used: immunoSEQ multiplex PCR; TCRdb lists only in-frame clones, some missing. The sample contains about 90,000 clones, around 90% of which appear only once. Study findings and constraints: Newly diagnosed patients had diversity similar to the baseline diversity of complete responders.

Patients all relapsed after autologous stem cell transplantation, and there was variation in brentuximab vedotin exposure. Complete response, partial response or progressive disease made up the best responses. As regards this clone: As yet, its antigen is unknown.

This sample comprised peripheral blood mononuclear cells (PBMCs), obtained before the second cycle of nivolumab. The clonotype comes from a human donor with classical Hodgkin lymphoma.

CDR3 in amino acids: CATSRDVEAPRGETQYF. CDR3 nucleotides: TGTGCCACCAGCAGAGATGTCGAGGCTCCGCGGGGAGAGACCCAGTACTTC. V and J are TRBV15 and TRBJ2-5; D is perhaps TRBD2 (6 bases). The CDR3 consists of 17 residues. From germline, CDR1 is LNHNV and CDR2 YYDKDF (reference sequence). Trimming left V 0 bases short and J 4 bases short, with 18 bases between.